This T cell receptor beta chain was found in a study of T cell responses to AZD1222 COVID-19 vaccine. The CDR3 sequence is 13 residues long. The V end lost 2 bases, the J end lost 6 bases, and 10 bases lay between the germline ends. Germline V gives CDR1 GTSNPN, CDR2 SVGIG (reference sequence). Data came from immunoSEQ multiplex PCR; TCRdb stores just in-frame clones and leaves some out. Of under 300,000 clones in the sample, over 90% are singletons; the top ten hold about 0.5%. This specimen consisted of peripheral blood, obtained on day 0 of AZD1222 vaccination. The rearrangement uses TRBV30 and TRBJ2-2; the D is unclear. The receptor was derived from an adult in good health. CDR3 coding DNA: TGTGCCTGGAGTCCTCGGGTGGCCGGGGAGCTGTTTTTT. Amino acids: CAWSPRVAGELFF.